A single sample is the source of the 14 T cell receptor beta chains below, sequenced in a study of blood T cell repertoires in COVID-19. Clones were read by immunoSEQ multiplex PCR, and TCRdb kept only the in-frame ones, dropping some. The sample lists more than 85,000 clones; 88% were seen once. Sequenced: peripheral blood. The receptors were sampled from a woman aged 55-69 years with acute or convalescent COVID-19.

A single count supports this clone. The rearrangement joins TRBV27 to TRBJ2-1; 9 bases line up with TRBD2. Trimming took 3 bases from V and 6 from J; bases not matched to a gene: 6. Germline V gives CDR1 MNHEY, CDR2 SMNVEV (reference sequence). This CDR3 spans 15 amino acids. CDR3 nucleotides: TGTGCCAGCAGTTTGCGGGAGGGCTTCGGCAATGAGCAGTTCTTC. Its protein product is CASSLREGFGNEQFF.

This clone was found once. The chain is built from TRBV10-2 and TRBJ1-5; 7 bases agree with TRBD1. The CDR3 length is 14 residues. Germline assignment: CDR1 WSHSY and CDR2 SAAADI. The V segment lost 6 bases and the J segment 6 bases; nucleotides outside the gene matches: 8. The CDR3 protein is CASRGQQSGQPQHF. In DNA form, the CDR3 reads TGCGCCAGCAGGGGACAGCAGTCCGGTCAGCCCCAGCATTTT.

The sample holds one count of this clone. The chain links TRBV9 to TRBJ2-1; D unclear. Deletions cut 2 bases from V and 5 bases from J, with 11 bases between. CDR3 length equals 14 residues. Germline CDR1 is SGDLS and CDR2 is YYNGEE. CDR3 in amino acids: CASSVSPPDNEQFF. CDR3 nucleotide sequence: TGTGCCAGCAGCGTTTCCCCGCCGGACAATGAGCAGTTCTTC. The whole variable domain, remainder taken from reference TRBV9 and TRBJ2-1, is DSGVTQTPKHLITATGQRVTLRCSPRSGDLSVYWYQQSLDQGLQFLIQYYNGEERAKGNILERFSAQQFPDLHSELNLSSLELGDSALYFCASSVSPPDNEQFFGPGTRLTVL.

DNA of the CDR3: TGTGCCAGCAGTGAATCCCCAGGGGTCCGGGGCTACACCTTC. This gives the protein CASSESPGVRGYTF. The chain employs TRBV25-1 and TRBJ1-2; D is possibly TRBD1 (6 bases). CDR1 is MGHDK, CDR2 SYGVNS, per germline. Trimming took 1 base from V and 8 from J, leaving 14 bases between them. The CDR3 totals 14 residues.

V gene TRBV12-3 or TRBV12-4 combines with J gene TRBJ2-1; tentatively, D is TRBD1 (6 bases). This CDR3 region has 13 residues. Trimming left V 3 bases short and J 10 bases short, with 13 bases between. The CDR3 DNA sequence: TGTGCCAGCAGTTTCCTACAGGGTAGGGAGCAGTTCTTC. Residues: CASSFLQGREQFF.

The rearrangement links TRBV29-1 to TRBJ2-1; TRBD2 matches at 14 bases. Per germline, CDR1 SQVTM and CDR2 ANQGSEA. There are 14 residues in the CDR3. After removal of 5 bases from V and 9 bases from J, the junction contained 6 bases not matched to a gene. The DNA of the CDR3 is TGCAGCGTTCCCGGGACTAGCGGGAGAAGTGAGCAGTTCTTC. This sequence encodes CSVPGTSGRSEQFF.

The CDR3 DNA sequence: TGTGCCAGCAGCTCCCAAGGAGGAGTCCGAGCTTTCTTT. Amino acid sequence: CASSSQGGVRAFF. J is TRBJ1-1 and V is TRBV7-9; D is ambiguous. Germline CDR1 is SEHNR and CDR2 is FQNEAQ (reference sequence). Trimming removed 4 bases at V and 10 bases at J, with 16 bases between. CDR3 length: 13 residues.

The chain links TRBV19 to TRBJ1-5, with D unresolved. Per germline, CDR1 LNHDA and CDR2 SQIVND (reference sequence). The CDR3 sequence is 16 residues long. V was pared by 2 bases and J by 3 bases, with 14 bases between. CDR3 DNA: TGTGCCAGTAGTATAATGGCAGGTTGGGTCAATCAGCCCCAGCATTTT. Translated, it gives CASSIMAGWVNQPQHF.

V is TRBV19 and J is TRBJ2-1, with 10 bases matching TRBD2. J gave up 15 bases and V 6 bases, and 11 bases lay outside the gene matches. Germline V gives CDR1 LNHDA, CDR2 SQIVND (reference sequence). The CDR3 is made up of 13 amino acids. CDR3 in amino acids: CASRGIAGGGTFF. The CDR3 DNA reads TGTGCCAGTAGAGGCATAGCGGGAGGCGGAACGTTCTTC.

The J gene is TRBJ1-2, the V gene TRBV29-1, with a tentative D call TRBD1 (6 bases). Germline values: CDR1 SQVTM, CDR2 ANQGSEA. The CDR3 loop spans 12 amino acids. CDR3 in DNA: TGCACCTTCGAGGGGGGGGCAGGTGGCTACACCTTC. Protein sequence: CTFEGGAGGYTF.

CDR3 coding DNA: TGTGCCAGCTCACCCAGGACTAGCGGGGACAATATGTACTTC. Translated, it gives CASSPRTSGDNMYF. The rearrangement uses TRBV18 and TRBJ2-5; TRBD2 agrees at 12 bases. The V segment lost 3 bases and the J segment 13 bases; nucleotides outside the gene matches: 9. CDR1 KGHSH and CDR2 LQKENI come from the germline V gene. There are 14 residues in the CDR3.

The chain joins TRBV5-4 to TRBJ1-3; a weak D match, TRBD1 (6 bases). The CDR3 contains 14 residues. Looked up from germline, CDR1 is SGHNT and CDR2 is YYREEE (reference sequence). V lost 6 bases, J lost 3 bases, and 13 bases lay in between. The CDR3 loop reads CASNSGVDGNTIYF. As DNA, the CDR3 is TGTGCCAGCAACTCAGGGGTGGATGGAAACACCATATATTTT.

V usage is TRBV18 and J usage is TRBJ1-1, with a possible D match to TRBD1 (6 bases). The germline CDR1 and CDR2 sequences are KGHSH and LQKENI. The V gene lost 0 bases and the J gene lost 11 bases, with 13 bases spanning the gap. The CDR3 length is 13 residues. CDR3 amino acids: CASSPPQGAGAFF. As DNA, the CDR3 is TGTGCCAGCTCACCACCACAGGGAGCTGGGGCTTTCTTT. Full variable domain (missing parts from reference TRBV18 and TRBJ1-1): NAGVMQNPRHLVRRRGQEARLRCSPMKGHSHVYWYRQLPEEGLKFMVYLQKENIIDESGMPKERFSAEFPKEGPSILRIQQVVRGDSAAYFCASSPPQGAGAFFGQGTRLTVV.

This sequence joins TRBV2 and TRBJ2-5, with 7 bases lining up with TRBD2. The CDR3 length is 17 residues. Trimming removed 2 bases from V and 5 bases from J; junction bases left unmatched: 14. From germline, CDR1 is SNHLY and CDR2 FYNNEI. The CDR3 DNA reads TGTGCCAGCAGTGAAAAGGAGGCGGTAGCGGGCTGGGAGACCCAGTACTTC. The encoded protein is CASSEKEAVAGWETQYF.